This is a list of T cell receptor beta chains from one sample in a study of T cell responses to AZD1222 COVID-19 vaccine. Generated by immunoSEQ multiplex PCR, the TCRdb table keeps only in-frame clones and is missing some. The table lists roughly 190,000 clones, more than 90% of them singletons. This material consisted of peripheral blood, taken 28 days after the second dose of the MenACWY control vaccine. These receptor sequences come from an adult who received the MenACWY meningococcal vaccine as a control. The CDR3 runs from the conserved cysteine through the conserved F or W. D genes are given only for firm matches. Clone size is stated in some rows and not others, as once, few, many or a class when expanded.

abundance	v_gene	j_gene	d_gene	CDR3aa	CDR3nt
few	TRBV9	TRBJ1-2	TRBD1	CASSVEGQGLYGYTF	TGTGCCAGCAGCGTAGAGGGACAGGGGCTCTATGGCTACACCTTC
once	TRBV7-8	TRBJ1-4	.	CASSRGTNEKLFF	TGTGCCAGCAGCCGGGGAACTAATGAAAAACTGTTTTTT
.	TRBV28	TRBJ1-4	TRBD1	CASSLTTGGTEKLFF	TGTGCCAGCAGTTTAACGACAGGGGGCACTGAAAAACTGTTTTTT
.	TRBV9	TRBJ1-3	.	CASSVAPTTLSGNTIYF	TGTGCCAGCAGCGTAGCTCCAACGACACTCTCTGGAAACACCATATATTTT
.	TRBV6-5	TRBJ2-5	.	CASSHPFQETQYF	TGTGCCAGCAGTCACCCCTTCCAAGAGACCCAGTACTTC
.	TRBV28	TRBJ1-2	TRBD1	CASKTGFGYTF	TGTGCCAGCAAGACAGGGTTTGGCTACACCTTC
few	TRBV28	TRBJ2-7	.	CASSPRDKRSEQYF	TGTGCCAGCAGTCCCCGGGACAAGAGGAGCGAGCAGTACTTC
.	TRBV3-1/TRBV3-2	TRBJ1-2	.	CASSQDDARVYGYTF	TGTGCCAGCAGCCAAGATGACGCTAGGGTCTATGGCTACACCTTC
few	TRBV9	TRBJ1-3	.	CASRPTENRGNTIYF	TGTGCCAGCAGGCCTACTGAGAACCGTGGAAACACCATATATTTT
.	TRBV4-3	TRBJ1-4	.	CASSQDLGEANEKLFF	TGCGCCAGCAGCCAAGATCTGGGCGAGGCTAATGAAAAACTGTTTTTT
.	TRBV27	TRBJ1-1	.	CASSLGNTEAFF	TGTGCCAGCAGTTTGGGGAACACTGAAGCTTTCTTT
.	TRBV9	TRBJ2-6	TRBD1	CASSVAGTASDGANVLTF	TGTGCCAGCAGCGTAGCTGGGACAGCCTCTGATGGGGCCAACGTCCTGACTTTC
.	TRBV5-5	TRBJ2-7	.	CASSLSFGYSYEQYF	TGTGCCAGCAGCCTAAGCTTTGGCTACTCCTACGAGCAGTACTTC
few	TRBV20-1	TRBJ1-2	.	CSASSRVGYGYTF	TGCAGTGCTAGTAGCAGGGTGGGCTATGGCTACACCTTC
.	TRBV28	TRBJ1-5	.	CASRLTGAIPNQPQHF	TGTGCCAGCAGATTGACGGGCGCAATTCCCAATCAGCCCCAGCATTTT
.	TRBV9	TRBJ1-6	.	CASSFRAAGNSPLHF	TGTGCCAGCAGCTTCCGGGCCGCCGGTAATTCACCCCTCCACTTT
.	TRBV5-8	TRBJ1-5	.	CASSLSDRNNQPQHF	TGTGCCAGCAGCTTGAGTGACCGCAACAATCAGCCCCAGCATTTT
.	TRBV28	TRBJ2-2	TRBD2	CASSLPPPTSGRPNTGELFF	TGTGCCAGCAGTTTACCCCCGCCGACTAGCGGGAGACCGAACACCGGGGAGCTGTTTTTT